The clone carrying this T cell receptor (beta chain) has at least ten counts. What it binds is not known. TCRdb itself ran the 5' RACE reads through MiXCR, one entry per CDR3 protein. There are some 220,000 distinct CDR3 sequences in the sample; about 3% occur only once, and around 3.3% lies in the top ten. This sample stems from a study of T cells after yellow fever vaccination. Study background: For low cell numbers, libraries were made with SMART-Seq v4 Ultra Low Input.

Findings of the study overall: CD4 and CD8 compartments shared a small share of clonotypes, likely from convergent recombination. Bulk-population clonotypes that are abundant could appear as contaminants in FACS-sorted repertoires. When the response was secondary, it was weaker but reached its peak faster, day 5 versus 15.

V shed 7 bases and J shed 2 bases, with 20 bases lying between them. The CDR3 spans 16 residues. The material sequenced was CD4+ T cells sorted from PBMCs, taken 10 days after the yellow fever booster vaccination. This chain uses TRBV12-3 or TRBV12-4 with TRBJ2-5; D is perhaps TRBD2 (7 bases). The sequence was collected from a man aged 18 to 30 who received the YFV17D yellow fever vaccine. CDR3 coding DNA: TGTGCCAGCACCATGCGGCTAGGGGGGGCTCAAGAGACCCAGTACTTC. It codes for CASTMRLGGAQETQYF.